These 10 T cell receptor beta chains came from one sample sequenced in a study of blood T cell repertoires in COVID-19. Assay used: immunoSEQ multiplex PCR; TCRdb lists only in-frame clones, some missing. The sample has roughly 160,000 clones; approximately 85% are singletons. Sequencing was done on a sample of peripheral blood. The receptor set was obtained from a woman aged 55 to 70 with COVID-19, enrolled during active disease.

CDR3 region: CASSLASRDTGELFF. Here the CDR3 DNA reads TGTGCCAGCAGCTTAGCGTCGAGGGACACCGGGGAGCTGTTTTTT. The V and J genes are TRBV7-2 and TRBJ2-2, with D perhaps matching TRBD2 (5 bases). Germline V CDR1 and CDR2: SGHTA, FQGNSA. V lost 0 bases to trimming and J lost 3 bases, with 8 bases between them. The CDR3 totals 15 residues.

This chain joins TRBV2 and TRBJ1-3; D possibly corresponds to TRBD1 (6 bases). Germline V gives CDR1 SNHLY, CDR2 FYNNEI. Trimming stripped 5 bases from V and 4 bases from J, with 18 bases between. This CDR3 contains 16 residues. CDR3 loop: CASSLSGVALGNTIYF. CDR3 sequence (DNA): TGTGCCAGCAGTCTCTCAGGGGTTGCTCTAGGAAACACCATATATTTT. The whole variable domain, filled in from reference TRBV2 and TRBJ1-3, reads EPEVTQTPSHQVTQMGQEVILRCVPISNHLYFYWYRQILGQKVEFLVSFYNNEISEKSEIFDDQFSVERPDGSNFTLKIRSTKLEDSAMYFCASSLSGVALGNTIYFGEGSWLTVV.

J is TRBJ1-1 and V is TRBV3-1 (or the pseudogene TRBV3-2), with D uncertain. The V end was cut by 1 base, the J end by 4 bases, with 10 bases between. CDR1 and CDR2 from the germline V gene are LGHDT and YNNKEL (reference sequence). CDR3 length equals 14 residues. In DNA form, the CDR3 reads TGTGCCAGCAGCCAAGTTGCGGGAGGCACTGAAGCTTTCTTT. Translating it yields CASSQVAGGTEAFF.

J is TRBJ2-7 and V is TRBV4-1, with 10 nucleotides matching TRBD1. The trim removed 2 bases at V and 2 bases at J, leaving 3 bases unmatched. The CDR3 consists of 15 residues. The germline CDR1 and CDR2 sequences are MGHRA and YSYEKL. CDR3 loop: CASSQSGTGAYEQYF. CDR3 bases: TGCGCCAGCAGCCAATCCGGGACAGGGGCCTACGAGCAGTACTTC.

V gene TRBV9 combines with J gene TRBJ2-1; perhaps TRBD1 as D (6 bases). This CDR3 is built from 15 residues. The ends were cut back, 5 bases at V and 8 bases at J, with 20 bases in the middle. CDR1 is SGDLS, CDR2 YYNGEE, per germline. In nucleotides, the CDR3 is TGTGCCAGCAGTGAGGGGCCGACAGGCCGAGATGAGCAGTTCTTC. Protein product: CASSEGPTGRDEQFF.

The rearrangement uses TRBV28 and TRBJ2-5; 9 bases match TRBD2. V shed 3 bases and J 4 bases; nucleotides not matched to a gene: 6. Germline CDR1 is MDHEN and CDR2 is SYDVKM. The CDR3 is 15 residues long. The CDR3 DNA is TGTGCCAGCAGTTTTCAGCTAGCGGGAACAGAGACCCAGTACTTC. This encodes CASSFQLAGTETQYF.

The V and J genes are TRBV6-1 and TRBJ1-2; 9 nucleotides line up with TRBD1. The CDR3 totals 15 residues. The germline V gene has CDR1 MNHNS and CDR2 SASEGT. With V trimmed by 2 bases and J by 8 bases, 9 bases remained unmatched. Here the CDR3 DNA reads TGTGCCAGCAGTGAACGGGGGGGGACAGGGTTCGGCTACACCTTC. Its protein product is CASSERGGTGFGYTF.

The CDR3 coding sequence is TGTGCCAGCAGCCCTGGGACTAGCGGTTACACCGGGGAGCTGTTTTTT. Protein: CASSPGTSGYTGELFF. The chain combines TRBV5-4 with TRBJ2-2, with 11 bases identical to TRBD2. The V gene's germline CDR1 is SGHNT and CDR2 YYREEE (reference sequence). This CDR3 has 16 residues. V was clipped by 4 bases and J by 3 bases; unmatched bases: 5.

A few counts support this clone. This sequence joins TRBV14 and TRBJ2-2, with TRBD1 as a possible D gene (6 bases). V was trimmed by 3 bases and J by 2 bases, leaving 13 bases between them. The CDR3 contains 16 residues. CDR1 SGHDN and CDR2 FVKESK come from the germline V gene. CDR3 sequence reads: CASSHLGQFNTGELFF. For the CDR3, the DNA is TGTGCCAGCAGCCACCTTGGACAGTTTAACACCGGGGAGCTGTTTTTT.

The gene calls are TRBV18 and TRBJ2-7, with a possible D match to TRBD2 (5 bases). Per germline, CDR1 KGHSH and CDR2 LQKENI. This CDR3 is built from 16 residues. The ends were cut back, 3 bases at V and 0 bases at J, with 15 bases in the middle. The CDR3 loop is CASSPGGWRTSYEQYF. The DNA for the CDR3 is TGTGCCAGCTCACCGGGTGGCTGGAGGACCTCCTACGAGCAGTACTTC. The whole variable domain, remainder taken from reference TRBV18 and TRBJ2-7, is NAGVMQNPRHLVRRRGQEARLRCSPMKGHSHVYWYRQLPEEGLKFMVYLQKENIIDESGMPKERFSAEFPKEGPSILRIQQVVRGDSAAYFCASSPGGWRTSYEQYFGPGTRLTVT.